This T cell receptor beta chain was captured by sequencing in a study of T cells of healthy individuals. This clonotype was detected many times. Trimming shortened V by 3 bases and J by 1 base, and 12 bases separated the two germline ends. The length of the CDR3 is 14 residues. Germline CDR1 reads DFQATT; CDR2 reads SNEGSKA (reference sequence). TCRdb re-analysed the 5' RACE reads in MiXCR, keeping a single row per CDR3 protein. The sample consists of approximately 100,000 distinct CDR3 sequences, approximately 15% of them appearing once. The sequence came from a human donor in good health. The chain recombines TRBV20-1 with TRBJ1-1, with a weak D call TRBD1 (6 bases). The CDR3 bases are TGCAGTGCTAGGTCGGACAGAAGGAACACTGAAGCTTTCTTT. It specifies CSARSDRRNTEAFF.